The T cell receptor beta chain under discussion was sequenced for a study of blood T cell repertoires in COVID-19. Study-wide background: In each case, the material was cDNA or gDNA derived from T cells, B-cell-depleted T cells, or PBMCs.

The assay was immunoSEQ multiplex PCR, and TCRdb's table has in-frame clones only and misses some. The sample gives under 250,000 clones, 88% of which show up once; roughly a sixth is in the top ten. The germline V gene has CDR1 SNHLY and CDR2 FYNNEI. The CDR3 contains 14 residues. V shed 7 bases and J shed 0 bases, with 12 bases lying between them. The receptor was derived from a man aged 45-60 years with COVID-19, enrolled during active disease. Specimen: peripheral blood. V and J are TRBV2 and TRBJ1-1; weak D call: TRBD1 (6 bases). CDR3 DNA sequence: TGTGCCAGCAAGGACAGTAATATGAACACTGAAGCTTTCTTT. Translation: CASKDSNMNTEAFF.